The rows below give T cell receptor beta chains drawn from one sample of a study of shared clonotypes between healthy human individuals. This table comes from immunoSEQ multiplex PCR, and its TCRdb copy is limited to in-frame clones, with some not included. Counted here are roughly 2 million clones, under 97% occurring once; the ten biggest clones make up about 0.13%. Sequenced material: naive CD4+ T cells sorted from blood. The receptors shown here come from a man aged 18 to 30 in good health. CDR3s include the opening cysteine and the closing phenylalanine or tryptophan. D genes are given only for firm matches. Not all rows give a size; the values are once, few, many and, for expanded clones, a class.

cdr3_aa cdr3_nt d_call v_call clone_size j_call
CASSEGGIPNTEAFF TGCGCCAGCAGTGAGGGAGGGATCCCGAACACTGAAGCTTTCTTT NA TRBV10-1 NA TRBJ1-1
CASSSPGQVSEAFF TGTGCCAGCAGTTCTCCCGGGCAGGTTTCTGAAGCTTTCTTT NA TRBV6-5 NA TRBJ1-1
CASSFSMNTEAFF TGTGCCAGCAGCTTTTCAATGAACACTGAAGCTTTCTTT NA TRBV7-2 NA TRBJ1-1
CAWSRDRDRELFF TGTGCCTGGAGCCGGGACAGGGATAGGGAGCTGTTTTTT TRBD1 TRBV30 NA TRBJ2-2
CASSLAGGSSGANVLTF TGCGCCAGCAGCTTGGCGGGGGGAAGCTCTGGGGCCAACGTCCTGACTTTC TRBD2 TRBV5-1 once TRBJ2-6
CAWSVLGGNSGNTIYF TGTGCCTGGAGTGTACTAGGAGGGAACTCTGGAAACACCATATATTTT NA TRBV30 NA TRBJ1-3
CASSQEGHLNYGYTF TGCGCCAGCAGCCAAGAGGGACATCTTAACTATGGCTACACCTTC NA TRBV4-3 NA TRBJ1-2
CATTGPCNQPQHF TGTGCCACCACGGGACCGTGCAATCAGCCCCAGCATTTT NA TRBV15 NA TRBJ1-5
CASSVDRAGTEAFF TGTGCCAGCAGCGTAGACAGGGCGGGAACTGAAGCTTTCTTT NA TRBV9 once TRBJ1-1
CASSQVRAIMGTEAFF TGTGCCAGCAGCCAAGTCAGGGCCATTATGGGGACTGAAGCTTTCTTT NA TRBV4-2 NA TRBJ1-1
CASLARGNTEAFF TGTGCCAGCCTTGCCAGGGGGAACACTGAAGCTTTCTTT NA TRBV6-5 NA TRBJ1-1
CASSSTTGDYGYTF TGTGCCAGCTCATCGACGACAGGGGACTATGGCTACACCTTC TRBD1 TRBV18 NA TRBJ1-2
CASSDGEPQHF TGTGCCAGCAGTGATGGGGAGCCCCAGCATTTT NA TRBV2 NA TRBJ1-5
CATIGVGGTNEKLFF TGTGCCACCATTGGGGTTGGGGGCACTAATGAAAAACTGTTTTTT NA TRBV2 NA TRBJ1-4
CASSPPGQGSYEQYF TGTGCCAGCTCTCCACCGGGACAGGGATCCTACGAGCAGTACTTC TRBD1 TRBV18 once TRBJ2-7
CATSRQGVYEQYF TGTGCCACCAGCAGACAGGGGGTCTACGAGCAGTACTTC TRBD1 TRBV15 NA TRBJ2-7
CASSQERQGWEKLFF TGTGCCAGCAGCCAAGAACGACAGGGTTGGGAAAAACTGTTTTTT TRBD1 TRBV4-2 once TRBJ1-4
CASRSGQLNTEAFF TGTGCCAGCAGATCGGGACAGTTGAACACTGAAGCTTTCTTT TRBD1 TRBV5-6 NA TRBJ1-1
CASSSPGYEQYF TGTGCCAGCAGCTCCCCAGGTTACGAGCAGTACTTC NA TRBV11-2 NA TRBJ2-7
CASSIVTARNNSPLHF TGTGCCAGTAGTATAGTTACGGCCAGGAATAATTCACCCCTCCACTTT NA TRBV19 few TRBJ1-6
CASSQLAGANTGELFF TGTGCCAGCAGTCAGTTAGCGGGGGCAAACACCGGGGAGCTGTTTTTT TRBD2 TRBV6-6 NA TRBJ2-2
CASSLGGSEETQYF TGTGCCAGCAGCTTGGGCGGGAGCGAAGAGACCCAGTACTTC TRBD2 TRBV11-2 NA TRBJ2-5
CAGRSGTGKGYGYTF TGTGCCGGACGATCGGGGACAGGTAAAGGCTATGGCTACACCTTC TRBD1 TRBV6-1 NA TRBJ1-2
CASSLFLLAGINEQFF TGTGCCAGCAGCTTGTTTCTACTAGCGGGGATCAATGAGCAGTTCTTC TRBD2 TRBV5-4 NA TRBJ2-1
CASSPSLAYEQYF TGCGCCAGCAGCCCTAGCTTGGCCTACGAGCAGTACTTC NA TRBV5-1 NA TRBJ2-7
CASSEGWGSSNTEAFF TGTGCCAGCAGTGAAGGGTGGGGCAGTTCGAACACTGAAGCTTTCTTT NA TRBV2 NA TRBJ1-1
CSASGVREDTF TGCAGTGCTAGCGGGGTCCGGGAAGACACCTTC NA TRBV20-1 NA TRBJ1-2
CAISESGGRNQPQHF TGTGCCATCAGTGAGTCAGGGGGTCGCAATCAGCCCCAGCATTTT NA TRBV10-3 NA TRBJ1-5
CSVDGTSDGETQYF TGCAGCGTTGACGGGACTAGCGACGGGGAGACCCAGTACTTC TRBD2 TRBV29-1 NA TRBJ2-5
CASSEGGHQETQYF TGTGCCAGCAGTGAGGGGGGACACCAAGAGACCCAGTACTTC NA TRBV6-1 NA TRBJ2-5
CASSFLAGTNEQFF TGTGCCAGCAGCTTTCTAGCGGGAACAAATGAGCAGTTCTTC TRBD2 TRBV13 NA TRBJ2-1
CASSGLAAGAREQYF TGTGCCAGCAGTGGACTAGCGGCCGGAGCTCGGGAGCAGTACTTC TRBD2 TRBV6-1 NA TRBJ2-7
CASSLQGKNEKLFF TGTGCCAGCAGTTTACAGGGAAAAAATGAAAAACTGTTTTTT NA TRBV27 NA TRBJ1-4
CASSLAQGVNTEAFF TGCGCCAGCAGCTTGGCACAGGGGGTGAACACTGAAGCTTTCTTT TRBD1 TRBV5-1 NA TRBJ1-1
CASSATYPGEQYF TGCGCCAGCAGTGCTACTTACCCGGGCGAGCAGTACTTC NA TRBV10-1 NA TRBJ2-7
CAWSVTRGYEQYF TGTGCCTGGAGTGTGACTAGAGGTTATGAGCAGTACTTC NA TRBV30 NA TRBJ2-7
CAWSVTNSYEQYF TGTGCCTGGAGTGTGACTAACTCCTACGAGCAGTACTTC NA TRBV30 once TRBJ2-7
CPLRGTEAFF TGTCCTCTGCGTGGCACTGAAGCTTTCTTT NA TRBV6-5 NA TRBJ1-1
CASSLNREAGANVLTF TGTGCCAGCTCACTTAACAGGGAGGCTGGGGCCAACGTCCTGACTTTC NA TRBV18 NA TRBJ2-6
CASSRQGAPDYTF TGTGCCAGCAGTAGACAGGGGGCCCCTGACTACACCTTC TRBD1 TRBV2 NA TRBJ1-2
CSVDGPNYGYTF TGCAGCGTTGACGGTCCTAACTATGGCTACACCTTC NA TRBV29-1 NA TRBJ1-2
CASSRLGVGDGYTF TGTGCCAGCAGCCGTCTAGGCGTGGGGGATGGCTACACCTTC NA TRBV28 NA TRBJ1-2
CASSPLGSNQPQHF TGTGCCAGCAGTCCTTTGGGGAGCAATCAGCCCCAGCATTTT NA TRBV6-6 NA TRBJ1-5
CASSDRNEQYF TGTGCCAGCAGTGACAGGAACGAGCAGTACTTC NA TRBV2 NA TRBJ2-7
CSVEEDSRRAFF TGCAGCGTTGAAGAGGACAGTCGGCGGGCTTTCTTT NA TRBV29-1 NA TRBJ1-1
CASGPSGSQETQYF TGCGCCAGCGGGCCTAGCGGGAGTCAAGAGACCCAGTACTTC TRBD2 TRBV10-1 once TRBJ2-5